The TCR beta chain described here comes from a study of tumor-infiltrating lymphocytes in primary liver carcinoma. Extraction also yielded germline DNA, while blood RNA was obtained from unsorted whole blood. This CDR3 has 11 amino acids. Germline lookup yields CDR1 WSHSY and CDR2 SAAADI. Trimming shortened V by 10 bases and J by 5 bases, and 10 bases separated the two germline ends. In its sample, this clonotype was seen many times. The input was about 500 ng total RNA; TCR beta cDNA was made from it with a constant-region primer. Slightly modified ARM-PCR with three nested multiplex PCR rounds yielded TCR beta libraries. Researchers ran the first two PCR rounds for ten to eleven cycles each with TRBV1-TRBV30 forward primers and a C-beta reverse primer. TCRdb re-analysed the multiplex PCR reads in MiXCR, keeping a single row per CDR3 protein. Of about 320,000 distinct CDR3 sequences in the sample, around three fifths were seen once.

This receptor was obtained from a woman aged 30 to 39 with primary liver carcinoma and hepatitis B virus infection. V is TRBV10-2 and J is TRBJ2-3; unclear D gene. Source material: peripheral blood. CDR3 sequence: CATARVDTQYF. The CDR3 bases are TGCGCCACCGCTCGGGTAGATACGCAGTATTTT.